This section outlines one TCR beta chain sequence together with its context. Antigen unknown. CDR1 and CDR2 (germline): SQVTM, ANQGSEA. The CDR3 has 12 residues. The V end lost 3 bases, the J end lost 4 bases, and 9 bases lay between the germline ends. The sample comes from a study of liver allograft versus peripheral blood T cells. Study details: Comparative analysis was performed on T cell receptor repertoires from transplanted livers and from recipients' peripheral blood. Broader study findings: Intragraft T cell receptor repertoires of liver allografts were reported to differ from peripheral blood repertoires.

MiXCR was run by TCRdb on the reads, yielding one entry per CDR3 protein. The sample lists roughly 14,000 distinct CDR3 sequences; 20% to 25% were seen once. This chain connects TRBV29-1 to TRBJ2-5; D not certain. The source of this sequence is a human patient who had a liver transplant. Some T cells may arise from the graft donor. CDR3 region: CSVERKRETQYF. DNA of the CDR3: TGCAGCGTTGAGAGGAAACGAGAGACCCAGTACTTC.